This T cell receptor beta chain was sequenced in a study of blood T cells in healthy people across ages. In the study overall: T cells yielded about one barcoded beta molecule per two cells through template switching.

Individuals who donated were healthy Caucasians from Russia aged about 6 to 100. Total RNA was extracted at no less than 6 micrograms per sample. Germline CDR1 reads MNHEY; CDR2 reads SVGEGT. V gave up 5 bases and J gave up 6 bases; unmatched junction bases: 6. The CDR3 spans 15 residues. Primed by a sample-barcoded 5' primer and a J-beta primer mix, a second PCR proceeded for 7 to 11 cycles. All samples yielded 3 million or more CDR3-containing paired-end reads. TCRdb analysed the 5' RACE reads with MiXCR anew, one entry per CDR3 protein. Found here are 1.5 million to 2 million distinct CDR3 sequences, approximately 40% of them singletons; the top ten hold roughly 24%.

The rearrangement links TRBV6-2 or TRBV6-3 to TRBJ2-1; 11 bases agree with TRBD2. This receptor was identified in a human donor in good health. The sequenced sample was blood. The CDR3 DNA follows: TGTGCCAGCAGTATCTTAGGACTAGCGGGCAATGAGCAGTTCTTC. The encoded protein is CASSILGLAGNEQFF.